This is a list of T cell receptor beta chains from one sample in a study of blood T cells in healthy people across ages. TCRdb fed the 5' RACE reads into MiXCR, producing one record per CDR3 protein. The sample gives more than 1.4 million distinct CDR3 sequences, around 39% of which show up once; roughly 7.9% is in the top ten. Source material: blood. The receptors were sampled from a woman between 18 and 29 years old in good health. CDR3s include the opening cysteine and the closing phenylalanine or tryptophan. D genes are given only for firm matches. The size field is filled for only some rows; it gives once, few, many or a size class.

>TRBJ1-1|-|TRBV21-1|-
CASSEPRDRHTEAFF
TGTGCCAGCAGCGAACCTCGGGACCGCCACACTGAAGCTTTCTTT
>TRBJ2-1|-|TRBV20-1|-
CSAVAEGPYNEQFF
TGCAGTGCTGTCGCGGAGGGACCCTACAATGAGCAGTTCTTC
>TRBJ2-7|TRBD1|TRBV20-1|-
CSAYSQGDANEQYF
TGCAGTGCCTATTCACAGGGGGATGCTAACGAGCAGTACTTC
>TRBJ2-3|TRBD2|TRBV10-3|few
CAISGAAGDTDTQYF
TGTGCCATCAGTGGGGCAGCGGGGGACACAGATACGCAGTATTTT
>TRBJ1-2|-|TRBV6-4|-
CASSGGRYDGYTF
TGTGCCAGCAGTGGGGGACGTTATGACGGCTACACCTTC
>TRBJ1-2|TRBD1|TRBV7-2|once
CASSSWTGEANCGYTF
TGTGCCAGCAGCTCCTGGACAGGGGAAGCTAATTGTGGCTACACCTTC
>TRBJ2-2|TRBD2|TRBV24-1|-
CARTSGIGVDTGELFF
TGTGCCAGAACTAGCGGGATCGGGGTTGACACCGGGGAGCTGTTTTTT
>TRBJ2-1|-|TRBV4-1|-
CASSQEEPGRDNEQFF
TGCGCCAGCAGCCAAGAGGAGCCCGGCAGAGACAATGAGCAGTTCTTC
>TRBJ2-1|-|TRBV5-1|-
CASSLAPGPNEQFF
TGCGCCAGCAGCTTGGCCCCCGGCCCCAATGAGCAGTTCTTC
>TRBJ2-3|TRBD2|TRBV4-1|many
CASSQEGLAGTSSTDTQYF
TGCGCCAGCAGCCAAGAGGGGCTAGCGGGGACATCTAGCACAGATACGCAGTATTTT
>TRBJ2-7|-|TRBV27|-
CASRRRQEGAYEQYF
TGTGCCAGCAGACGTAGACAGGAGGGGGCCTACGAGCAGTACTTC
>TRBJ1-2|TRBD1|TRBV10-3|many
CAISESKQGYGGYTF
TGTGCCATCAGTGAGTCGAAACAGGGGTATGGTGGCTACACCTTC
>TRBJ2-5|-|TRBV14|-
CASSRRRGETQYF
TGTGCCAGCAGCCGCCGAAGAGGAGAGACCCAGTACTTC
>TRBJ1-2|-|TRBV2|-
CAGNTGGERGYTF
TGTGCCGGCAACACCGGGGGGGAGCGAGGCTACACCTTC
>TRBJ2-1|-|TRBV21-1|-
CASTKRADHYNEQFF
TGTGCCAGCACCAAGCGGGCGGACCACTACAATGAGCAGTTCTTC
>TRBJ2-7|TRBD2|TRBV20-1|-
CSARRRTLAGGSYEQYF
TGCAGTGCTAGACGACGAACCCTAGCGGGAGGGTCCTACGAGCAGTACTTC
>TRBJ1-1|-|TRBV20-1|-
CSAQLQGVTEAFF
TGCAGTGCTCAACTTCAAGGGGTCACTGAAGCTTTCTTT
>TRBJ1-1|TRBD1|TRBV27|-
CASAQWRTGGSTEAFF
TGTGCCAGCGCCCAGTGGAGGACAGGGGGGAGTACTGAAGCTTTCTTT
>TRBJ2-7|-|TRBV12-3/TRBV12-4|few
CASRWRTNEQYF
TGTGCCAGCAGATGGCGGACTAACGAGCAGTACTTC
>TRBJ1-2|TRBD1|TRBV25-1|few
CASSERGDRGDLYGYTF
TGTGCCAGCAGTGAGAGGGGGGACAGGGGTGATCTCTATGGCTACACCTTC
>TRBJ1-5|-|TRBV4-1|few
CASSQDTPGTRNQPQHF
TGCGCCAGCAGCCAAGACACCCCGGGAACGCGCAATCAGCCCCAGCATTTT
>TRBJ2-5|TRBD1|TRBV11-2|-
CASTIYTGAQETQYF
TGTGCCAGCACCATTTACACAGGGGCCCAAGAGACCCAGTACTTC
>TRBJ1-6|-|TRBV6-4|-
CASLRPPGLYNSPPHF
TGTGCCAGCCTACGTCCCCCGGGCCTATATAATTCACCCCCCCACTTT
>TRBJ1-2|TRBD1|TRBV3-1|-
CASSQSGGQGGYGYTF
TGTGCCAGCAGCCAAAGCGGGGGACAGGGCGGCTATGGCTACACCTTC
>TRBJ2-3|-|TRBV11-2|few
CASSSRDEGDTQYF
TGTGCCAGCAGCTCCCGAGACGAGGGTGATACGCAGTATTTT
>TRBJ2-3|-|TRBV7-2|-
CASSLDGPLDTQYF
TGTGCCAGCAGCTTAGACGGGCCTCTAGATACGCAGTATTTT
>TRBJ2-1|TRBD2|TRBV6-5|-
CASSSPGLAIYEQFF
TGTGCCAGCAGCTCACCGGGACTAGCGATTTACGAGCAGTTCTTC
>TRBJ2-7|TRBD2|TRBV20-1|-
CSARSLAGFIYEQYF
TGCAGTGCTAGATCCCTAGCGGGGTTTATCTACGAGCAGTACTTC
>TRBJ2-1|-|TRBV11-1|-
CASSLVWGDWGNEQFF
TGTGCCAGCAGCTTAGTCTGGGGAGATTGGGGGAATGAGCAGTTCTTC
>TRBJ1-1|-|TRBV12-3/TRBV12-4|-
CASSFPKGRPMNTEAFF
TGTGCCAGCAGTTTCCCCAAAGGCAGACCCATGAACACTGAAGCTTTCTTT
>TRBJ1-5|-|TRBV20-1|-
CSATQGIWNQPQHF
TGCAGTGCTACGCAGGGAATTTGGAATCAGCCCCAGCATTTT
>TRBJ2-1|-|TRBV5-1|-
CASSLQSQTPYNEQFF
TGCGCCAGCAGCTTGCAGAGCCAAACGCCCTACAATGAGCAGTTCTTC
>TRBJ2-7|TRBD1|TRBV6-1|-
CASPAPPGQGKARMSYEQYF
TGTGCCAGCCCCGCCCCCCCGGGACAGGGGAAAGCTAGGATGTCCTACGAGCAGTACTTC
>TRBJ2-7|-|TRBV7-9|few
CASSSNPLTYEQYF
TGTGCCAGCAGCTCGAACCCCTTAACCTACGAGCAGTACTTC
>TRBJ2-7|TRBD1|TRBV29-1|few
CSVEGQGAFEQYF
TGCAGCGTTGAAGGTCAGGGGGCGTTCGAGCAGTACTTC
>TRBJ1-4|TRBD1|TRBV27|few
CASSVTGDSRGLFF
TGTGCCAGCAGTGTGACAGGGGATTCGAGGGGACTGTTTTTT
>TRBJ1-2|-|TRBV6-1|once
CASRNSGAVYGYTF
TGTGCCAGCAGAAACTCAGGGGCTGTCTATGGCTACACCTTC
>TRBJ2-3|-|TRBV7-9|few
CASGDGTDTQYF
TGTGCCTCGGGAGACGGCACAGATACGCAGTATTTT
>TRBJ1-2|TRBD1|TRBV20-1|-
CSAQGGQGVDGYTF
TGCAGTGCCCAGGGGGGACAGGGGGTAGACGGCTACACCTTC
>TRBJ2-1|-|TRBV3-1|-
CASSRRENLNEQFF
TGTGCCAGCAGCCGACGGGAGAACTTAAATGAGCAGTTCTTC
>TRBJ2-7|-|TRBV10-3|few
CAISELAWQGYDEQYF
TGTGCCATCAGTGAGTTAGCGTGGCAGGGGTACGACGAGCAGTACTTC
>TRBJ2-4|-|TRBV9|-
CASSARDGINIQYF
TGTGCCAGCAGTGCACGGGACGGGATAAACATTCAGTACTTC
>TRBJ2-3|-|TRBV7-2|few
CASSLGAFGTDTQYF
TGTGCCAGCAGCTTAGGGGCTTTTGGCACAGATACGCAGTATTTT
>TRBJ2-5|TRBD1|TRBV27|-
CASRRDSLRQETQYF
TGTGCCAGCAGACGGGACAGCTTGCGGCAAGAGACCCAGTACTTC
>TRBJ2-7|-|TRBV5-1|once
CASSFSREYYEQYF
TGCGCCAGCAGCTTTTCCCGGGAATACTACGAGCAGTACTTC
>TRBJ1-2|-|TRBV18|few
CASSPSGADGYTF
TGTGCCAGCTCACCGTCGGGGGCTGATGGCTACACCTTC
>TRBJ2-1|TRBD2|TRBV29-1|-
CSVEATSGDQETQFF
TGCAGCGTTGAAGCGACTAGCGGGGACCAAGAGACCCAGTTCTTC
>TRBJ2-7|-|TRBV7-2|-
CASSLGGTRSNEQYF
TGTGCCAGCAGCTTAGGGGGAACTAGGTCCAACGAGCAGTACTTC
>TRBJ2-7|TRBD1|TRBV5-6|few
CASAGTGVVAQYF
TGTGCCAGTGCCGGGACAGGGGTCGTCGCCCAGTACTTC
>TRBJ2-7|-|TRBV7-3|few
CASSSYLGVPSYEQYF
TGTGCCAGCAGCTCCTACCTGGGGGTTCCCTCCTACGAGCAGTACTTC
>TRBJ1-2|-|TRBV12-3/TRBV12-4|-
CASSLEAGNGYTF
TGTGCCAGCAGTTTAGAGGCAGGGAACGGCTACACCTTC
>TRBJ2-1|-|TRBV5-1|-
CASSFAGGGLYEQFF
TGCGCCAGCAGCTTTGCTGGGGGGGGGCTTTATGAGCAGTTCTTC
>TRBJ2-1|TRBD2|TRBV20-1|-
CSARDRGEFYNEQFF
TGCAGTGCTAGAGATCGGGGGGAATTCTACAATGAGCAGTTCTTC
>TRBJ1-2|-|TRBV7-2|few
CASIPHGGANYGYTF
TGTGCCAGCATCCCACACGGGGGGGCTAACTATGGCTACACCTTC